This T cell receptor (beta chain) was found in a study of blood T cell repertoires in COVID-19. About the research overall: Samples of COVID-19 (acute and convalescent) were obtained from the United States, Italy and Spain. In each case, the material was cDNA or gDNA derived from T cells, B-cell-depleted T cells, or PBMCs.

Germline CDR1 MNHEY, CDR2 SMNVEV (reference sequence). This CDR3 has 15 amino acids. The V and J ends lost 7 bases and 3 bases, in that order; junction bases with no gene match: 10. Per the original data handling: The assay estimated nucleated cells by amplifying reference gene primers. Profiling relied on immunoSEQ multiplex PCR, and the TCRdb table lists in-frame clones only, not all of them. That table gives V, J and clone size, and the DNA gave D and trimming. The sample holds over 50,000 clones; 91% are singletons and the top ten take roughly 6%. The TCR comes from a man aged 50-60 years with active COVID-19. V and J are TRBV27 and TRBJ2-7; 9 bases map to TRBD2. The source material was peripheral blood. The CDR3 loop is CASNFCLAGFYEQYF. The CDR3 DNA sequence: TGTGCCAGCAATTTTTGTCTAGCGGGATTCTACGAGCAGTACTTC.